Listed here are 20 T cell receptor beta chains from one sample, sequenced in a study of blood T cell repertoires in COVID-19. Assay used: immunoSEQ multiplex PCR; TCRdb lists only in-frame clones, some missing. The profile shows 250,000 to 400,000 clones, 89% of them singletons. The sequenced sample consisted of PBMCs or T cells enriched from blood (not recorded which). The origin of the receptors is a man aged 60-69 years who had recovered from COVID-19.

About this clone: At the DNA level, this CDR3 is encoded by other sequences in the same sample as well. The chain uses TRBV7-2 and TRBJ2-1; 14 nucleotides line up with TRBD2. Germline V gene data show CDR1 as SGHTA and CDR2 as FQGNSA. The CDR3 covers 15 residues. With V trimmed by 4 bases and J by 7 bases, 3 bases remained unmatched. The CDR3 nucleotides read TGTGCCAGCAGCTCGGGACTAGCGGGAGTAAATGAGCAGTTCTTC. As protein: CASSSGLAGVNEQFF.

This clone was seen once. Other DNA sequences from this sample encode an identical CDR3 as well. The rearrangement links TRBV24-1 to TRBJ1-5; 9 bases map to TRBD1. The V gene end was trimmed by 4 bases and the J gene end by 4 bases; junction bases not matched to a gene: 7. The CDR3 spans 16 residues. Germline CDR1 and CDR2: KGHDR and SFDVKD. The CDR3 reads CATSDPGTGSNQPQHF. The CDR3 DNA follows: TGTGCCACCAGTGACCCCGGGACAGGGTCTAATCAGCCCCAGCATTTT.

J is TRBJ1-4 and V is TRBV15; 7 bases match TRBD1. The CDR3 length is 15 residues. CDR1 is LNHNV and CDR2 is YYDKDF in the germline V gene (reference sequence). V lost 1 base and J lost 4; bases outside the gene matches: 3. The DNA of the CDR3 is TGTGCCACCAGCAGAGGACAGGGCCATAATGAAAAACTGTTTTTT. Protein: CATSRGQGHNEKLFF.

The chain uses TRBV9 and TRBJ1-2; 9 nucleotides agree with TRBD1. CDR1 SGDLS and CDR2 YYNGEE come from the germline V gene. The CDR3 totals 14 residues. V gave up 5 bases and J gave up 8 bases; unmatched junction bases: 10. CDR3 sequence reads: CASSPDRGGRGYTF. CDR3 coding DNA: TGTGCCAGCAGTCCGGACAGGGGAGGTAGGGGCTACACCTTC.

The V call is TRBV10-3, the J call TRBJ1-2; 9 nucleotides align to TRBD1. The V segment lost 4 bases and the J segment 6 bases; nucleotides outside the gene matches: 6. This CDR3 has 14 residues. Germline CDR1 reads ENHRY; CDR2 reads SYGVKD. CDR3 amino acids: CAISGQGGMDGYTF. CDR3 sequence (DNA): TGTGCCATCAGTGGACAGGGGGGGATGGATGGCTACACCTTC.

The rearrangement uses TRBV28 and TRBJ1-5; D is undetermined. The germline CDR1 and CDR2 sequences are MDHEN and SYDVKM. V was pared by 6 bases and J by 6 bases, with 12 bases between. CDR3 length: 13 amino acids. DNA for the CDR3: TGTGCCAGCAGCGAAGTTACAAGTCAGCCCCAGCATTTT. Its translation: CASSEVTSQPQHF.

V gene TRBV6-5 combines with J gene TRBJ2-2; 9 bases map to TRBD1. The V gene's germline CDR1 is MNHEY and CDR2 SVGAGI. The trim removed 7 bases at V and 4 bases at J, leaving 7 bases unmatched. There are 15 residues in the CDR3. In nucleotides, the CDR3 is TGTGCCAGCACCCTCGGGGACAGGGCCACCGGGGAGCTGTTTTTT. This encodes CASTLGDRATGELFF.

The V gene is TRBV7-2, the J gene TRBJ2-7, with 8 bases identical to TRBD2. With V trimmed by 3 bases and J by 4 bases, 5 bases remained unmatched. The CDR3 spans 14 residues. The germline V gene encodes CDR1 SGHTA and CDR2 FQGNSA. The CDR3 loop is CASSFTGTSYEQYF. DNA for the CDR3: TGTGCCAGCAGCTTTACCGGGACTAGTTACGAGCAGTACTTC.

A word on this clone: Other nucleotide sequences from this sample produce the same CDR3. The J gene is TRBJ2-4, the V gene TRBV18; D might be TRBD1 (6 bases). Germline V gene sequence: CDR1 KGHSH, CDR2 LQKENI. Trimming took 2 bases from V and 0 from J, leaving 11 bases between them. The CDR3 covers 16 residues. Written as DNA, the CDR3 is TGTGCCAGCTCACCAAAGGACAGCCTAGCCAAAAACATTCAGTACTTC. Its translation: CASSPKDSLAKNIQYF.

The chain carries TRBV7-2 and TRBJ2-2; 7 bases fit TRBD2. Trimming cost V 0 bases and J 1 base; bases outside gene matches: 2. Germline V CDR1 and CDR2: SGHTA, FQGNSA. CDR3 length: 16 amino acids. CDR3 nucleotide sequence: TGTGCCAGCAGCTTAGCGCGGACTAGGAACACCGGGGAGCTGTTTTTT. Its translation is CASSLARTRNTGELFF.

The chain combines TRBV5-1 with TRBJ1-5, with a possible D match to TRBD1 (6 bases). This CDR3 contains 14 residues. V dropped 0 bases and J dropped 8 bases, with 12 bases sitting between them. Germline V gene sequence: CDR1 SGHRS, CDR2 YFSETQ. CDR3 loop: CASSLDGRGKPQHF. In DNA form, the CDR3 reads TGCGCCAGCAGCTTGGATGGCAGGGGTAAGCCCCAGCATTTT. Filled out from reference TRBV5-1 and TRBJ1-5, the complete variable domain reads KAGVTQTPRYLIKTRGQQVTLSCSPISGHRSVSWYQQTPGQGLQFLFEYFSETQRNKGNFPGRFSGRQFSNSRSEMNVSTLELGDSALYLCASSLDGRGKPQHFGDGTRLSIL.

This chain joins TRBV28 and TRBJ2-3; D unclear. The CDR3 is made up of 11 amino acids. CDR1 is MDHEN and CDR2 is SYDVKM in the germline V gene. The V and J ends lost 5 bases and 4 bases respectively, with 4 bases between them. The CDR3 loop reads CASSTPDTQYF. As DNA, the CDR3 is TGTGCCAGCAGTACTCCAGATACGCAGTATTTT.

The chain has TRBV6-2 or TRBV6-3 and TRBJ2-5; 12 bases match TRBD2. The junction had 5 bases not matched to a gene; V was cut back by 2 bases and J by 4 bases. The V gene's germline CDR1 is MNHEY and CDR2 SVGEGT. The CDR3 extends over 16 amino acids. The CDR3 coding sequence is TGTGCCAGCAGTTACGGCGGACTAGCGGGATCAGAGACCCAGTACTTC. The encoded protein is CASSYGGLAGSETQYF.

The rearrangement uses TRBV24-1 and TRBJ2-7, with 10 bases that match TRBD2. Germline trimming cut 3 bases from V and 5 bases from J; bases unmatched to any gene: 9. This CDR3 is built from 16 residues. Germline V gives CDR1 KGHDR, CDR2 SFDVKD. CDR3 coding DNA: TGTGCCACCAGTGATGATAGAACTAGCGGGAACGACGAGCAGTACTTC. It is translated as CATSDDRTSGNDEQYF.

This clone was seen a handful of times. V and J are TRBV5-6 and TRBJ1-3; 11 bases agree with TRBD1. The junction had 2 bases not matched to a gene; V was cut back by 3 bases and J by 0 bases. CDR1 and CDR2 from the germline V gene are SGHDT and YYEEEE. This CDR3 has 16 amino acids. CDR3 amino acids: CASSSGTGGSGNTIYF. As DNA, the CDR3 is TGTGCCAGCAGCTCCGGGACAGGGGGCTCTGGAAACACCATATATTTT.

This clone was counted only a few times. V is TRBV29-1 and J is TRBJ2-7; the match to TRBD1 covers 9 bases. The CDR3 extends over 14 amino acids. CDR1 and CDR2 from the germline V gene are SQVTM and ANQGSEA. The trim removed 4 bases at V and 4 bases at J, leaving 8 bases unmatched. CDR3 region: CSVGSGTGSYEQYF. The CDR3 DNA reads TGCAGCGTTGGCTCCGGGACAGGGTCGTACGAGCAGTACTTC.

This sequence joins TRBV7-2 and TRBJ2-7; 7 nucleotides line up with TRBD2. The germline V gene has CDR1 SGHTA and CDR2 FQGNSA. The length of the CDR3 is 15 residues. The J segment lost 2 bases and the V segment lost 1 base, leaving 5 bases of the junction unmatched. CDR3 sequence reads: CASSLDWGGAYEQYF. The CDR3 nucleotides read TGTGCCAGCAGCTTAGATTGGGGGGGGGCCTACGAGCAGTACTTC. Looking up the rest from reference TRBV7-2 and TRBJ2-7 gives the full variable domain: GAGVSQSPSNKVTEKGKDVELRCDPISGHTALYWYRQSLGQGLEFLIYFQGNSAPDKSGLPSDRFSAERTGGSVSTLTIQRTQQEDSAVYLCASSLDWGGAYEQYFGPGTRLTVT.

V is TRBV19 and J is TRBJ1-5; possibly TRBD1 for D (5 bases). Germline assignment: CDR1 LNHDA and CDR2 SQIVND (reference sequence). The CDR3 loop spans 13 amino acids. In nucleotides, the CDR3 is TGTGCGGTGGGGGGAACGGTCGATCAGCCCCAGCATTTT. Protein: CAVGGTVDQPQHF.

The V call is TRBV28, the J call TRBJ2-2, with 9 bases that match TRBD1. The CDR3 spans 15 residues. Unmatched junction bases numbered 5, after V lost 5 bases and J lost 4 bases. Germline V lookup: CDR1 MDHEN, CDR2 SYDVKM. CDR3 sequence: CASSTGGFGTGELFF. CDR3 in DNA: TGTGCCAGCAGTACAGGGGGCTTCGGCACCGGGGAGCTGTTTTTT.

The J gene is TRBJ2-1, the V gene TRBV7-3; 9 positions match TRBD2. The germline V gene encodes CDR1 SGHTA and CDR2 FQGTGA. With 2 bases clipped from V and 4 bases from J, the junction kept 6 bases outside the gene matches. CDR3 length: 16 amino acids. DNA for the CDR3: TGTGCCAGCAGCTTACTTGTTAGCGGGAGTTACAATGAGCAGTTCTTC. Its translation is CASSLLVSGSYNEQFF.